This TCR beta chain derives from a study of CD8+ T cells in alopecia areata. Once RNA had been extracted, it was reverse transcribed into cDNA to act as the sequencing template. The repertoire was sequenced with immunoSEQ multiplex PCR; TCRdb's copy has only in-frame clones and lacks some. This sample has more than 95,000 clones, with 35% to 40% found just once. Germline CDR1 is GTSNPN and CDR2 is SVGIG (reference sequence). This CDR3 spans 15 amino acids. Trimming stripped 7 bases from V and 6 bases from J, with 21 bases between. Both peripheral blood and punch biopsies of lesional scalp skin were obtained from patients who had alopecia areata. Both CD4+ and CD8+ T cells were separated by sorting PBMCs. Study conclusions and caveats: Patients displayed less clarity in TCR sharing than mice, a finding possibly related to HLA.

Turning to this clone: Its specificity is not known.

Material: CD4+ T cells sorted from blood. The chain recombines TRBV30 with TRBJ1-4; perhaps TRBD1 as D (5 bases). The sequence was collected from a human donor with alopecia areata. CDR3 DNA: TGTGCCTCCCCGGGGCCGCAGTCGACGGATGAAAAACTGTTTTTT. Amino acids: CASPGPQSTDEKLFF.